The 21 T cell receptor beta chains listed next were all sequenced from one sample in a study of CD8+ T cells in alopecia areata. Extracted from the samples, RNA was reverse transcribed into cDNA to serve as the sequencing template. The assay was immunoSEQ multiplex PCR, and TCRdb's table has in-frame clones only and misses some. The profile shows 150,000 or so clones, around 50% of them singletons. The sequencing here drew on CD4+ T cells sorted from blood, taken at week 0. Receptor source: a human donor with alopecia areata.

This clone was seen a handful of times. The CDR3 region is CASSLGGDTRQQYF. CDR3 DNA: TGTGCCAGCAGCTTGGGGGGGGACACACGGCAGCAGTACTTC. This rearrangement joins TRBV5-4 to TRBJ2-7; D possibly uses TRBD1 or TRBD2 (6 bases each). Trimming removed 0 bases at V and 8 bases at J, with 15 bases between. Germline values: CDR1 SGHNT, CDR2 YYREEE (reference sequence). The length of the CDR3 is 14 residues.

This clone appeared a few times. This chain uses TRBV30 with TRBJ1-1; D gene uncertain. The V end was cut by 0 bases, the J end by 7 bases, with 6 bases between. The CDR3 covers 11 residues. The germline V gene encodes CDR1 GTSNPN and CDR2 SVGIG (reference sequence). CDR3 coding DNA: TGTGCCTGGAGTGTAGGAGATGAAGCTTTCTTT. This sequence encodes CAWSVGDEAFF.

The gene calls are TRBV7-9 and TRBJ2-7; D is unresolved. V lost 5 bases to trimming and J lost 0 bases, with 11 bases between them. There are 14 residues in the CDR3. From germline, CDR1 is SEHNR and CDR2 FQNEAQ (reference sequence). Here the CDR3 reads CASSDQAISYEQYF. The CDR3, as DNA: TGTGCCAGCAGCGACCAGGCGATCTCCTACGAGCAGTACTTC.

The V and J genes are TRBV5-1 and TRBJ2-7; 8 bases align to TRBD1. J gave up 5 bases and V 4 bases, and 8 bases lay outside the gene matches. Germline lookup yields CDR1 SGHRS and CDR2 YFSETQ. The length of the CDR3 is 14 residues. CDR3 in DNA: TGCGCCAGCAGCCCGGACAGGGTTTACGACGAGCAGTACTTC. Encoded protein: CASSPDRVYDEQYF.

This clone turned up a few times. The chain has TRBV2 and TRBJ2-7, with 9 bases fitting TRBD2. Germline CDR1 and CDR2: SNHLY and FYNNEI. Trimming removed 6 bases from V and 0 bases from J; junction bases left unmatched: 9. The CDR3 length is 16 residues. The CDR3 nucleotides read TGTGCCAGCAGGAAGCGGGGGGTCGATAACTCCTACGAGCAGTACTTC. It is translated as CASRKRGVDNSYEQYF.

The V call is TRBV9, the J call TRBJ2-7; maybe TRBD1 (5 bases). V dropped 0 bases and J dropped 4 bases, with 17 bases sitting between them. Germline CDR1 SGDLS, CDR2 YYNGEE. This CDR3 comprises 16 residues. The CDR3 sequence: CASSVVAQGSTYEQYF. Written as DNA, the CDR3 is TGTGCCAGCAGCGTAGTTGCGCAGGGTAGTACGTACGAGCAGTACTTC.

This clone showed up just a few times. The J gene is TRBJ1-1, the V gene TRBV29-1; D may be TRBD1 (6 bases). Trimming left V 3 bases short and J 1 base short, with 12 bases between. The V gene's germline CDR1 is SQVTM and CDR2 ANQGSEA. The CDR3 totals 14 residues. In nucleotides, the CDR3 is TGCAGCGTTGAGGTCAGGGGACCGAACACTGAAGCTTTCTTT. Protein: CSVEVRGPNTEAFF.

The chain is built from TRBV6-5 and TRBJ1-4, with D possibly matching TRBD1 (5 bases). CDR1 MNHEY and CDR2 SVGAGI come from the germline V gene. Trimming stripped 5 bases from V and 0 bases from J, with 7 bases between. This CDR3 is 14 amino acids long. This CDR3 is CASSRTPTNEKLFF. The CDR3 DNA reads as TGTGCCAGCAGTAGGACACCAACTAATGAAAAACTGTTTTTT.

V usage is TRBV19 and J usage is TRBJ2-7; D not certain. From germline, CDR1 is LNHDA and CDR2 SQIVND (reference sequence). Trimming took off 6 bases at V and 1 base at J, with 10 bases between the two ends. This CDR3 is 13 amino acids long. The CDR3 DNA sequence: TGTGCCAGTAGCGAACGGCGGTCCTACGAGCAGTACTTC. This encodes CASSERRSYEQYF. The variable domain in full, with the rest retrieved from reference TRBV19 and TRBJ2-7, is DGGITQSPKYLFRKEGQNVTLSCEQNLNHDAMYWYRQDPGQGLRLIYYSQIVNDFQKGDIAEGYSVSREKKESFPLTVTSAQKNPTAFYLCASSERRSYEQYFGPGTRLTVT.

The chain employs TRBV5-5 and TRBJ2-5; D call uncertain. The CDR3 has 11 residues. The germline CDR1 and CDR2 sequences are SGHKS and YYEKEE (reference sequence). V was shortened by 5 bases and J by 7 bases, with 9 bases between the two germline ends. The CDR3 bases are TGTGCCAGCAGACTGCTCGGGACCCAGTACTTC. Translated, it gives CASRLLGTQYF. Supplemented by reference TRBV5-5 and TRBJ2-5, the full variable domain reads DAGVTQSPTHLIKTRGQQVTLRCSPISGHKSVSWYQQVLGQGPQFIFQYYEKEERGRGNFPDRFSARQFPNYSSELNVNALLLGDSALYLCASRLLGTQYFGPGTRLLVL.

The chain links TRBV4-1 to TRBJ2-7; 12 bases align to TRBD2. The germline V gene encodes CDR1 MGHRA and CDR2 YSYEKL. The junction had 4 bases not matched to a gene; V was cut back by 0 bases and J by 1 base. The CDR3 length is 17 residues. Here the CDR3 reads CASSQDLGLAGSYEQYF. As DNA, the CDR3 is TGCGCCAGCAGCCAAGATTTGGGACTAGCGGGTTCCTACGAGCAGTACTTC.

The V call is TRBV7-3, the J call TRBJ2-5; 7 bases are shared with TRBD1. The CDR3 totals 13 residues. V trimming: 5 bases; J trimming: 1 base; junction bases outside the gene matches: 1. CDR1 is SGHTA, CDR2 FQGTGA, per germline. CDR3 in amino acids: CASSPGGQETQYF. DNA for the CDR3: TGTGCCAGCAGCCCAGGGGGCCAAGAGACCCAGTACTTC.

This chain joins TRBV18 and TRBJ2-1; no definite D call. Germline CDR1 and CDR2: KGHSH and LQKENI. V was shortened by 0 bases and J by 5 bases, with 5 bases between the two germline ends. The CDR3 is 13 residues long. The DNA for the CDR3 is TGTGCCAGCTCACCACCTAGTCACAATGAGCAGTTCTTC. Its translation is CASSPPSHNEQFF.

The V and J genes are TRBV5-5 and TRBJ1-2, with unresolved D. Germline CDR1 and CDR2: SGHKS and YYEKEE (reference sequence). CDR3 length: 12 amino acids. Trimming removed 0 bases from V and 4 bases from J, with 4 bases in between. In nucleotides, the CDR3 is TGTGCCAGCAGCTTGGAGGGCTATGGCTACACCTTC. It is translated as CASSLEGYGYTF.

The chain uses TRBV28 and TRBJ2-7, with 8 bases fitting TRBD1. The CDR3 length is 13 residues. V lost 6 bases, J lost 6 bases, and 7 bases stayed unmatched. The germline gives CDR1 MDHEN, CDR2 SYDVKM. The CDR3 region is CASRITTGVEQYF. The CDR3 nucleotides read TGTGCCAGCAGAATCACGACAGGGGTCGAGCAGTACTTC.

The rearrangement uses TRBV27 and TRBJ2-7; 7 bases map to TRBD1. The CDR3 is 15 residues long. Germline V gives CDR1 MNHEY, CDR2 SMNVEV (reference sequence). After removal of 5 bases from V and 4 bases from J, the junction contained 11 bases not matched to a gene. The CDR3 sequence is CASSSPGQSKYEQYF. Written as DNA, the CDR3 is TGTGCCAGCAGTAGCCCGGGACAGAGTAAGTACGAGCAGTACTTC.

CDR3 nucleotide sequence: TGTGCCAGCAGTCCTAATAGCAATCAGCCCCAGCATTTT. Encoded protein: CASSPNSNQPQHF. The V call is TRBV2, the J call TRBJ1-5; D not certain. This CDR3 has 13 amino acids. Trimming pared 5 bases from V and 0 bases from J, leaving 5 bases between. Per the germline V gene, CDR1 is SNHLY and CDR2 is FYNNEI.

The CDR3 DNA is TGTGCCAGCAGCCCCGGATTAACAGGGGGCGCTGGGGAGACCCAGTACTTC. Amino acid sequence: CASSPGLTGGAGETQYF. This rearrangement joins TRBV13 to TRBJ2-5, with 9 bases matching TRBD1. Trimming at V came to 5 bases and at J to 5 bases, leaving 15 bases not matched to a gene. CDR1 and CDR2 from the germline V gene are PRHDT and FYEKMQ (reference sequence). The CDR3 is 17 residues long.

The V and J genes are TRBV7-2 and TRBJ2-5; D gene unclear. The CDR3 length is 12 residues. Trimming stripped 5 bases from V and 4 bases from J, with 8 bases between. Germline V gene lookup returns CDR1 SGHTA and CDR2 FQGNSA. CDR3 sequence reads: CASSKNLETQYF. The CDR3, as DNA: TGTGCCAGCAGCAAAAACCTAGAGACCCAGTACTTC.

On this clone: Germline is not matched at one junction end, which may reflect a read error. The CDR3: CASSPVGETQYF. The CDR3 nucleotides are TGTGCTAGCAGCCCCGTGGGGGAGACCCAGTACTTC. This chain uses TRBV7-7 with TRBJ2-5; D is uncertain. The germline V gene has CDR1 SSHAT and CDR2 FNYEAQ (reference sequence). The CDR3 length is 12 residues.

This clone showed up just a few times. The genes are TRBV29-1 and TRBJ1-2; D gene unclear. Germline V gives CDR1 SQVTM, CDR2 ANQGSEA. CDR3 length: 13 amino acids. V lost 6 bases, J lost 8 bases, and 19 bases lay in between. CDR3 sequence (DNA): TGCAGCGTAGGACGGAATCCGACGAGGGGCTACACCTTC. Amino acids: CSVGRNPTRGYTF. The entire variable domain, with the rest obtained from reference TRBV29-1 and TRBJ1-2, is as follows: SAVISQKPSRDICQRGTSLTIQCQVDSQVTMMFWYRQQPGQSLTLIATANQGSEATYESGFVIDKFPISRPNLTFSTLTVSNMSPEDSSIYLCSVGRNPTRGYTFGSGTRLTVV.